The subject of this entry is one T cell receptor beta chain. The data are from a study of blood T cell repertoires in COVID-19. Overall study context: Acute and convalescent COVID-19 specimens originated in the United States, Italy and Spain. The cDNA or gDNA used as material had been derived from T cells, B-cell-depleted T cells, or PBMCs.

As handled by the study authors: Reference gene primer amplification gave nucleated cell count estimates. Sequenced by immunoSEQ multiplex PCR; TCRdb stores in-frame clones only, minus some. V, J and clone size were drawn from that table, and D and trimming were deduced from the DNA. Here the sample spans tens of thousands of clones, about 86% being singletons. CDR1 and CDR2 from the germline V gene are MNHEY and SMNVEV (reference sequence). V dropped 4 bases and J dropped 1 base, with 10 bases sitting between them. This CDR3 comprises 14 residues. The origin of this receptor is a man in his fifties or sixties with active COVID-19. The J gene is TRBJ2-5, the V gene TRBV27; D remains unclear. The sample taken for sequencing was peripheral blood. The CDR3 bases are TGTGCCAGCAGTTCAAACAGAATCCAAGAGACCCAGTACTTC. This encodes CASSSNRIQETQYF.